These 22 T cell receptor beta chains were sequenced from one sample in a study of Graves' ophthalmopathy and Graves' hyperthyroidism. RNA transcripts yielded amplified TCR beta CDR3 regions. Second-round multiplex PCR came after a first-round RT-PCR that employed HTBI primers. TCRdb re-derived calls from the multiplex PCR reads in MiXCR, one entry per CDR3 protein. The sample includes some 350,000 distinct CDR3 sequences, about a sixth of them seen just once. The sample consisted of peripheral blood. All receptors come from an adult woman with stable Graves' hyperthyroidism.

This clonotype showed up many times. This chain connects TRBV7-2 to TRBJ2-7; 8 bases are a match to TRBD2. Germline CDR1 reads SGHTA; CDR2 reads FQGNSA. This CDR3 spans 13 amino acids. The trim removed 5 bases at V and 4 bases at J, leaving 4 bases unmatched. CDR3 DNA sequence: TGTGCCAGCAGCCGACTAGCGCTGTACGAGCAGTACTTC. This sequence encodes CASSRLALYEQYF.

This clonotype was seen many times. J is TRBJ2-7 and V is TRBV14, with a possible D match to TRBD1 (6 bases). Trimming removed 3 bases from V and 7 bases from J, with 16 bases in between. Germline V CDR1 and CDR2: SGHDN, FVKESK. This CDR3 has 14 residues. The DNA for the CDR3 is TGTGCCAGCAGCCAGCAGGGGCCGTCCCTGGAGCAGTACTTC. Its translation: CASSQQGPSLEQYF.

This chain joins TRBV28 and TRBJ1-1; D might be TRBD1 (5 bases). This CDR3 is built from 14 residues. V lost 7 bases and J lost 2, with 14 bases in between. CDR1 and CDR2 from the germline V gene are MDHEN and SYDVKM. CDR3 sequence: CASTLDTSNTEAFF. In nucleotides, the CDR3 is TGTGCCAGCACTTTGGACACGTCCAACACTGAAGCTTTCTTT.

The chain recombines TRBV12-3 or TRBV12-4 with TRBJ2-5, with 10 bases matching TRBD1. The CDR3 has 15 amino acids. Unmatched junction bases numbered 3, after V lost 0 bases and J lost 5 bases. The CDR3 reads CASSLAWTGGETQYF. The CDR3 nucleotides read TGTGCCAGCAGTTTAGCGTGGACAGGGGGGGAGACCCAGTACTTC.

The chain recombines TRBV12-3 or TRBV12-4 with TRBJ1-6, with D uncertain. This CDR3 comprises 14 residues. V was cut by 6 bases and J by 6 bases, with 12 bases left in between. The CDR3 region has the DNA TGTGCCAGCAGCGGACCCCGGGGTAATTCACCCCTCCACTTT. This encodes CASSGPRGNSPLHF.

This clonotype was counted between two and nine times. The J gene is TRBJ2-6, the V gene TRBV5-1; no reliable D call. Germline values: CDR1 SGHRS, CDR2 YFSETQ. Trimming pared 3 bases from V and 0 bases from J, leaving 13 bases between. The CDR3 covers 17 residues. The CDR3, as DNA: TGCGCCAGCAGCTCCTACGGACGCAGCTCTGGGGCCAACGTCCTGACTTTC. This translates into CASSSYGRSSGANVLTF.

This clonotype was picked up many times. The V gene is TRBV7-8, the J gene TRBJ2-5; D is uncertain. Trimming removed 0 bases at V and 1 base at J, with 9 bases between. The CDR3 runs to 15 residues. The germline V gene has CDR1 SGHVS and CDR2 FQNEAQ. The CDR3 DNA reads TGTGCCAGCAGCTTAGCCGCCACTACCCAAGAGACCCAGTACTTC. Translating it yields CASSLAATTQETQYF.

This clonotype came up many times. The chain is built from TRBV20-1 and TRBJ2-5; D not certain. V lost 7 bases to trimming and J lost 0 bases, with 12 bases between them. CDR1 and CDR2 (germline): DFQATT, SNEGSKA (reference sequence). There are 13 residues in the CDR3. The CDR3 reads CSVPDVNQETQYF. The CDR3 nucleotides are TGCAGTGTCCCGGACGTGAACCAAGAGACCCAGTACTTC.

The chain links TRBV5-1 to TRBJ1-3, with D possibly matching TRBD1 (5 bases). Germline V gene lookup returns CDR1 SGHRS and CDR2 YFSETQ. Trimming took 4 bases from V and 0 from J, leaving 8 bases between them. This CDR3 has 14 amino acids. Here the CDR3 DNA reads TGCGCCAGCAGCAAGGGGTCCTCTGGAAACACCATATATTTT. It encodes CASSKGSSGNTIYF.

The chain recombines TRBV29-1 with TRBJ2-7; D remains ambiguous. This CDR3 has 13 residues. Germline loops: CDR1 SQVTM, CDR2 ANQGSEA. V was shortened by 5 bases and J by 2 bases, with 13 bases between the two germline ends. CDR3 amino acids: CSVSVPWTYEQYF. The CDR3 DNA sequence: TGCAGCGTTAGTGTCCCTTGGACCTACGAGCAGTACTTC.

This clonotype came up many times. The chain carries TRBV20-1 and TRBJ2-7; D is tentatively TRBD1 or TRBD2 (6 bases each). This CDR3 comprises 14 residues. Trimming cost V 6 bases and J 4 bases, with 19 bases left between them. Germline lookup yields CDR1 DFQATT and CDR2 SNEGSKA (reference sequence). The CDR3 DNA reads TGCAGTGCAAGTAGGGGGGATAGGGGTTACGAGCAGTACTTC. Amino acids: CSASRGDRGYEQYF.

This clonotype was seen only a few times. CDR3 coding DNA: TGCAGCGTTCGCGGAGTTGAGACCCAGTACTTC. This gives the protein CSVRGVETQYF. This chain uses TRBV29-1 with TRBJ2-5; no clear D gene. This CDR3 is 11 amino acids long. The germline CDR1 and CDR2 sequences are SQVTM and ANQGSEA. The V end lost 5 bases, the J end lost 5 bases, and 9 bases lay between the germline ends.

This clonotype showed up just once. This may stem from a read error, because a much larger clone lies one nucleotide away. Because it lacks the conserved phenylalanine or tryptophan at the end, this CDR3 is likely a read error. This rearrangement joins TRBV5-1 to TRBJ2-7; weak D call: TRBD1 (7 bases). The CDR3 sequence is 15 residues long. The germline V gene encodes CDR1 SGHRS and CDR2 YFSETQ. Trimming left V 0 bases short and J 2 bases short, with 12 bases between. CDR3 DNA: TGCGCCAGCAGCTTGGGCGCGGGACAGACCTACGAGCAGTACTAC. Amino acid sequence: CASSLGAGQTYEQYY.

This chain links TRBV28 with TRBJ1-5; weak D call: TRBD1 (5 bases). The CDR3 spans 16 residues. Germline V CDR1 and CDR2: MDHEN, SYDVKM. The germline V and J ends were trimmed by 2 bases and 2 bases, with 13 bases remaining between them. Here the CDR3 reads CASSLRGRGGNQPQHF. The CDR3 DNA reads as TGTGCCAGCAGTTTAAGGGGTCGGGGGGGCAATCAGCCCCAGCATTTT.

The chain recombines TRBV7-3 with TRBJ2-2; D call uncertain. CDR3 length equals 14 residues. Germline V lookup: CDR1 SGHTA, CDR2 FQGTGA. The V end was cut by 2 bases, the J end by 7 bases, with 11 bases between. Here the CDR3 reads CASSLVGSDGELFF. The CDR3 nucleotides read TGTGCCAGCAGCTTAGTAGGTTCGGACGGGGAGCTGTTTTTT.

This clonotype was counted at least ten times. The chain has TRBV11-2 and TRBJ1-3; D is uncertain. From germline, CDR1 is SGHAT and CDR2 FQNNGV. The ends were cut back, 1 base at V and 4 bases at J, with 8 bases in the middle. This CDR3 spans 14 amino acids. The CDR3 coding sequence is TGTGCCAGCAGCTTAGGCGGAGCCGGAAACACCATATATTTT. Translating gives CASSLGGAGNTIYF.

This clonotype was seen many times. The rearrangement joins TRBV10-3 to TRBJ1-5; the D is unclear. CDR1 and CDR2 (germline): ENHRY, SYGVKD. V lost 6 bases to trimming and J lost 10 bases, with 16 bases between them. CDR3 length: 13 amino acids. In nucleotides, the CDR3 is TGTGCCATCAGCAAGGACCCACAGCGTCCCCAGCATTTT. This codes for CAISKDPQRPQHF.

The genes are TRBV27 and TRBJ1-1; no reliable D call. The germline gives CDR1 MNHEY, CDR2 SMNVEV (reference sequence). This CDR3 region has 15 residues. V dropped 5 bases and J dropped 0 bases, with 13 bases sitting between them. CDR3 bases: TGTGCCAGCAGTCCCATGGGCAGGCTGAACACTGAAGCTTTCTTT. This codes for CASSPMGRLNTEAFF.

This clonotype was observed at least ten times. The V and J genes are TRBV7-9 and TRBJ2-7; no firm D call. The CDR3 is 14 residues long. Per the germline V gene, CDR1 is SEHNR and CDR2 is FQNEAQ (reference sequence). Trimming took off 4 bases at V and 3 bases at J, with 13 bases between the two ends. CDR3 protein: CASSSKTDFYEQYF. Written as DNA, the CDR3 is TGTGCCAGCAGCTCGAAGACTGATTTCTACGAGCAGTACTTC.

Ten or more counts support this clonotype. This chain links TRBV11-2 with TRBJ1-2, with a tentative D call TRBD1 (6 bases). This CDR3 is built from 15 residues. V dropped 5 bases and J dropped 8 bases, with 21 bases sitting between them. Per germline, CDR1 SGHAT and CDR2 FQNNGV. The CDR3 here is CASSPLGGGGSGYTF. CDR3 coding DNA: TGTGCCAGCAGCCCCCTTGGGGGCGGGGGATCGGGCTACACCTTC. Full variable domain (remainder filled in from reference TRBV11-2 and TRBJ1-2): EAGVAQSPRYKIIEKRQSVAFWCNPISGHATLYWYQQILGQGPKLLIQFQNNGVVDDSQLPKDRFSAERLKGVDSTLKIQPAKLEDSAVYLCASSPLGGGGSGYTFGSGTRLTVV.

This clonotype was seen repeatedly, ten times or more. The gene calls are TRBV20-1 and TRBJ2-7, with TRBD2 matching over 8 bases. With 6 bases clipped from V and 4 bases from J, the junction kept 8 bases outside the gene matches. The germline CDR1 and CDR2 sequences are DFQATT and SNEGSKA (reference sequence). The CDR3 contains 13 residues. The CDR3 sequence: CSATKREPYEQYF. CDR3 bases: TGCAGTGCAACGAAGCGGGAGCCTTACGAGCAGTACTTC.

The table lists this clonotype with many counts. This sequence joins TRBV12-3 or TRBV12-4 and TRBJ1-2, with 7 bases aligning to TRBD1. The CDR3 contains 16 residues. V lost 2 bases, J lost 1 base, and 7 bases stayed unmatched. Here the CDR3 DNA reads TGTGCCAGCAGTTTAAATGGAGGGGGCTATAACTATGGCTACACCTTC. As protein: CASSLNGGGYNYGYTF.